This T cell receptor beta chain comes out of a study of PD-L1 blockade in urothelial cancer. The CDR3 is 16 residues long. Germline V lookup: CDR1 SGHRS, CDR2 YFSETQ. The V gene end was trimmed by 4 bases and the J gene end by 7 bases; junction bases not matched to a gene: 8. The time point: peripheral blood 6 weeks after treatment start. Each patient presented with locally advanced or metastatic urothelial carcinoma. Clones were read by immunoSEQ multiplex PCR, and TCRdb kept only the in-frame ones, dropping some. This sample has fewer than 25,000 clones, with about 85% found just once. This chain joins TRBV5-1 and TRBJ2-1; TRBD2 matches 13 bases. The clonotype originates from a man aged 50 to 60 with urothelial cancer. Sequencing was performed on PBMCs, taken around atezolizumab (anti-PD-L1) treatment. CDR3: CASSTTSGRAGNEQFF. CDR3 DNA sequence: TGCGCCAGCAGCACAACTAGCGGGAGGGCTGGTAATGAGCAGTTCTTC.